These 7 T cell receptor beta chains came from one sample sequenced in a study of T cell changes during pregnancy in multiple sclerosis. The repertoire was sequenced with immunoSEQ multiplex PCR; TCRdb's copy has only in-frame clones and lacks some. Of about 59,000 clones listed, over 85% are singletons. Sequenced here: CD4+ T cells from peripheral blood mononuclear cells, sampled before pregnancy. The receptors stem from a female donor with multiple sclerosis, enrolled in a pregnancy study.

The chain has TRBV29-1 and TRBJ2-1; unclear D gene. Germline V lookup: CDR1 SQVTM, CDR2 ANQGSEA. There are 14 residues in the CDR3. The V gene lost 7 bases and the J gene lost 0 bases, with 13 bases spanning the gap. CDR3 in DNA: TGCAGCGGAAAGAGCCCGGGCTCCTACAATGAGCAGTTCTTC. This translates into CSGKSPGSYNEQFF.

The chain employs TRBV9 and TRBJ2-2, with a weak D call TRBD1 (5 bases). Germline values: CDR1 SGDLS, CDR2 YYNGEE. V was trimmed by 0 bases and J by 3 bases, leaving 9 bases between them. CDR3 length: 15 amino acids. The CDR3 sequence: CASSVAGKDTGELFF. The CDR3 bases are TGTGCCAGCAGCGTAGCAGGGAAGGACACCGGGGAGCTGTTTTTT. Together with reference TRBV9 and TRBJ2-2, the CDR3 gives the full variable domain: DSGVTQTPKHLITATGQRVTLRCSPRSGDLSVYWYQQSLDQGLQFLIQYYNGEERAKGNILERFSAQQFPDLHSELNLSSLELGDSALYFCASSVAGKDTGELFFGEGSRLTVL.

The rearrangement links TRBV7-9 to TRBJ2-3; 10 bases line up with TRBD2. The CDR3 runs 18 residues. V shed 7 bases and J 1 base; nucleotides not matched to a gene: 14. The germline V gene has CDR1 SEHNR and CDR2 FQNEAQ (reference sequence). CDR3 DNA: TGTGCCAGCACCAGATCGGCTAGCGGGAGAACCGGCACAGATACGCAGTATTTT. It is translated as CASTRSASGRTGTDTQYF.

The rearrangement uses TRBV19 and TRBJ1-5; the D is unclear. The CDR3 spans 18 residues. Germline V gene lookup returns CDR1 LNHDA and CDR2 SQIVND (reference sequence). Trimming removed 7 bases at V and 0 bases at J, with 22 bases between. As DNA, the CDR3 is TGTGCCAGTACCTGGGCAGGCCCAGCCGGATATAGCAATCAGCCCCAGCATTTT. Amino acids: CASTWAGPAGYSNQPQHF.

The chain joins TRBV5-1 to TRBJ2-2, with 9 bases aligning to TRBD1. Germline CDR1 reads SGHRS; CDR2 reads YFSETQ. The CDR3 is made up of 14 amino acids. With V trimmed by 3 bases and J by 7 bases, 4 bases remained unmatched. CDR3 sequence (DNA): TGCGCCAGCAGCTCCGGGACAGGGAACGGGGAGCTGTTTTTT. Its protein is CASSSGTGNGELFF. Variable domain in full (rest from reference TRBV5-1 and TRBJ2-2): KAGVTQTPRYLIKTRGQQVTLSCSPISGHRSVSWYQQTPGQGLQFLFEYFSETQRNKGNFPGRFSGRQFSNSRSEMNVSTLELGDSALYLCASSSGTGNGELFFGEGSRLTVL.

V and J are TRBV4-2 and TRBJ2-1; 11 positions match TRBD2. The CDR3 has 15 residues. CDR1 is LGHNA and CDR2 is YNFKEQ in the germline V gene. J lost 3 bases, V lost 4 bases, and 2 bases had no gene match. CDR3 region: CASSPLAGGYNEQFF. As DNA, the CDR3 is TGTGCCAGCAGCCCGCTAGCGGGAGGCTACAATGAGCAGTTCTTC.

The rearrangement joins TRBV9 to TRBJ1-2, with no clear D. CDR1 is SGDLS, CDR2 YYNGEE, per germline. Deletions cut 3 bases from V and 0 bases from J, with 9 bases between. This CDR3 spans 14 amino acids. CDR3 region: CASSGTGANYGYTF. Here the CDR3 DNA reads TGTGCCAGCAGCGGGACCGGGGCTAACTATGGCTACACCTTC.